One and the same sample provided the 17 T cell receptor beta chains below, sequenced in a study of cytomegalovirus exposure and HLA in healthy donors. The PCR used 60 Vbeta and 13 Jbeta primers. Clones were sequenced by immunoSEQ multiplex PCR, and TCRdb holds only the in-frame ones, with some missing. The table records 110,000 or so clones, 77% of them present only once. Sequencing was carried out using PBMCs. The origin of the receptors is a man in his forties or fifties in good health and CMV-seropositive.

The chain couples TRBV7-9 to TRBJ2-3; 13 bases match TRBD2. Germline CDR1 SEHNR, CDR2 FQNEAQ (reference sequence). The trim removed 4 bases at V and 0 bases at J, leaving 10 bases unmatched. CDR3 length: 19 residues. CDR3 bases: TGTGCCAGCAGCTCCCCGACTAGCGGGGGGCTATCTAGCACAGATACGCAGTATTTT. It yields the protein CASSSPTSGGLSSTDTQYF. The full variable domain, with the rest looked up from reference TRBV7-9 and TRBJ2-3, is DTGVSQNPRHKITKRGQNVTFRCDPISEHNRLYWYRQTLGQGPEFLTYFQNEAQLEKSRLLSDRFSAERPKGSFSTLEIQRTEQGDSAMYLCASSSPTSGGLSSTDTQYFGPGTRLTVL.

This clone was picked up a small number of times. The gene calls are TRBV6-1 and TRBJ1-2, with a possible D match to TRBD1 (5 bases). The ends were cut back, 2 bases at V and 2 bases at J, with 24 bases in the middle. The CDR3 has 19 residues. Looked up from germline, CDR1 is MNHNS and CDR2 is SASEGT. CDR3 region: CASSERGSWGYTGNYGYTF. The CDR3 DNA sequence: TGTGCCAGCAGTGAAAGGGGTTCCTGGGGCTACACCGGAAACTATGGCTACACCTTC.

This rearrangement joins TRBV10-2 to TRBJ1-4; unclear D gene. With 2 bases removed from V and 2 bases from J, the gap between germline ends came to 6 bases. The CDR3 totals 14 residues. In germline, CDR1 is WSHSY, CDR2 SAAADI. CDR3 region: CASSETATNEKLFF. Written as DNA, the CDR3 is TGCGCCAGCAGTGAGACAGCCACTAATGAAAAACTGTTTTTT.

Details on this clone: The junction departs from germline at one end; a sequencing error may be responsible. V is TRBV7-2 and J is TRBJ1-2; no clear D gene. Germline-derived CDR1 and CDR2 are SGHTA and FQGNSA. The CDR3 contains 15 residues. DNA for the CDR3: TGTGCCAGCAGCTTAGCGCTGAAGGAGAACTATGGCCACACCTTC. This encodes CASSLALKENYGHTF.

CDR3 protein: CASSPSGGQETQYF. The CDR3 region has the DNA TGTGCCAGCAGTCCTTCGGGGGGTCAAGAGACCCAGTACTTC. The chain joins TRBV7-3 to TRBJ2-5; 7 nucleotides line up with TRBD2. The V segment lost 6 bases and the J segment 2 bases; nucleotides outside the gene matches: 6. Germline V gene sequence: CDR1 SGHTA, CDR2 FQGTGA. This CDR3 has 14 residues.

In its sample, this clone was seen a few times. The chain is built from TRBV2 and TRBJ1-5; the D gene is possibly TRBD1 (6 bases). From germline, CDR1 is SNHLY and CDR2 FYNNEI. This CDR3 is built from 14 residues. V dropped 2 bases and J dropped 6 bases, with 11 bases sitting between them. CDR3 residues: CASSESRGGQPQHF. The CDR3 DNA sequence: TGTGCCAGCAGTGAAAGCAGGGGTGGTCAGCCCCAGCATTTT.

V and J are TRBV19 and TRBJ1-1, with TRBD1 matching 8 bases. Germline loops: CDR1 LNHDA, CDR2 SQIVND (reference sequence). This CDR3 region has 14 residues. V was clipped by 5 bases and J by 4 bases; unmatched bases: 6. In DNA form, the CDR3 reads TGTGCCAGTAGTTCCTCACAGGGGGGCACTGAAGCTTTCTTT. This sequence encodes CASSSSQGGTEAFF. The entire variable domain, with the rest obtained from reference TRBV19 and TRBJ1-1, is as follows: DGGITQSPKYLFRKEGQNVTLSCEQNLNHDAMYWYRQDPGQGLRLIYYSQIVNDFQKGDIAEGYSVSREKKESFPLTVTSAQKNPTAFYLCASSSSQGGTEAFFGQGTRLTVV.

This chain joins TRBV19 and TRBJ2-6; unclear D gene. This CDR3 is built from 12 residues. V lost 7 bases and J lost 2, with 3 bases in between. Germline CDR1 reads LNHDA; CDR2 reads SQIVND (reference sequence). For the CDR3, the DNA is TGTGCCAGTACAACTGGGGCCAACGTCCTGACTTTC. As protein: CASTTGANVLTF.

The chain links TRBV7-2 to TRBJ1-2; no firm D call. The CDR3 is 16 residues long. The germline CDR1 and CDR2 sequences are SGHTA and FQGNSA. The V gene lost 4 bases and the J gene lost 3 bases, with 18 bases spanning the gap. Here the CDR3 DNA reads TGTGCCAGCAGCTCTTTTTTAGGCGACTCCGACTATGGCTACACCTTC. Its translation: CASSSFLGDSDYGYTF.

The genes are TRBV19 and TRBJ1-1; tentatively, D is TRBD1 (6 bases). The V end was cut by 1 base, the J end by 0 bases, with 9 bases between. The CDR3 consists of 15 residues. Germline loops: CDR1 LNHDA, CDR2 SQIVND (reference sequence). Here the CDR3 DNA reads TGTGCCAGTAGTATAGTAAACAGGGTGAACACTGAAGCTTTCTTT. Translating it yields CASSIVNRVNTEAFF.

In DNA form, the CDR3 reads TGTGCCAGCAGTCCGTCCTGGGACAGGGGGCCGGTTGGCTACACCTTC. Its protein is CASSPSWDRGPVGYTF. The chain employs TRBV6-6 and TRBJ1-2, with 12 bases matching TRBD1. Germline loops: CDR1 MNHNY, CDR2 SVGAGI (reference sequence). The CDR3 loop spans 16 amino acids. V lost 5 bases, J lost 7 bases, and 11 bases stayed unmatched.

Details on this clone: One junction end does not reproduce the germline sequence, and a read error may be involved. The chain has TRBV7-9 and TRBJ1-1, with 7 bases fitting TRBD1. The V gene's germline CDR1 is SEHNR and CDR2 FQNEAQ (reference sequence). The CDR3 is 15 residues long. CDR3 in amino acids: CSSSLDQGVSTEAFF. CDR3 bases: TGTTCCAGCAGCTTAGATCAGGGGGTAAGCACTGAAGCTTTCTTT. Full variable domain (remainder filled in from reference TRBV7-9 and TRBJ1-1): DTGVSQNPRHKITKRGQNVTFRCDPISEHNRLYWYRQTLGQGPEFLTYFQNEAQLEKSRLLSDRFSAERPKGSFSTLEIQRTEQGDSAMYLCSSSLDQGVSTEAFFGQGTRLTVV.

This clone was counted between two and nine times. This rearrangement joins TRBV27 to TRBJ2-7; the match to TRBD1 covers 10 bases. The junction had 3 bases not matched to a gene; V was cut back by 8 bases and J by 2 bases. The CDR3 consists of 13 residues. Germline V CDR1 and CDR2: MNHEY, SMNVEV (reference sequence). The CDR3 DNA reads as TGTGCCAGCTCCGGGACAGGGGCCTACGAGCAGTACTTC. Translating gives CASSGTGAYEQYF.

This clone was seen a few times. The rearrangement joins TRBV4-1 to TRBJ1-5; 7 bases fit TRBD1. The germline gives CDR1 MGHRA, CDR2 YSYEKL. Trimming removed 1 base from V and 5 bases from J; junction bases left unmatched: 5. The length of the CDR3 is 15 residues. The CDR3 DNA is TGCGCCAGCAGCCAAGTACCAGGGGGACATCAGCCCCAGCATTTT. Translated, it gives CASSQVPGGHQPQHF.

Points on this clone: The junction departs from the called germline gene at one end, perhaps through a read error. V gene TRBV27 combines with J gene TRBJ2-4, with 9 bases aligning to TRBD2. This CDR3 contains 14 residues. In germline, CDR1 is MNHEY, CDR2 SMNVEV (reference sequence). The CDR3 here is CASSLLAGKNSQYF. As DNA, the CDR3 is TGTGCCAGCAGTTTACTAGCGGGGAAAAACAGTCAGTACTTC.

This clone has a single count. The chain uses TRBV2 and TRBJ1-1; D gene unclear. The CDR3 is 14 residues long. Germline V gene data show CDR1 as SNHLY and CDR2 as FYNNEI. Trimming took 6 bases from V and 3 from J, leaving 14 bases between them. Here the CDR3 reads CASRMGREDTEAFF. The CDR3 coding sequence is TGTGCCAGCAGGATGGGGAGGGAAGACACTGAAGCTTTCTTT.

The chain joins TRBV28 to TRBJ1-4, with D maybe TRBD1 (5 bases). V dropped 8 bases and J dropped 5 bases, with 12 bases sitting between them. The germline gives CDR1 MDHEN, CDR2 SYDVKM. The CDR3 consists of 13 residues. Written as DNA, the CDR3 is TGTGCCAGCGTTGACAGAAAAAATGAAAAACTGTTTTTT. Protein product: CASVDRKNEKLFF.